This TCR beta chain was identified during a study of T cells after yellow fever vaccination. Study results and limitations: On re-exposure, the response was weaker but peaked faster, at day 5 versus 15. Abundant contaminating clonotypes from the bulk population could appear in FACS-sorted repertoires. Some clonotypes were seen in both the CD4 and the CD8 compartments. These made up a small share and likely arose from convergent recombination.

V was trimmed by 1 base and J by 3 bases, leaving 9 bases between them. Per germline, CDR1 SEHNR and CDR2 FQNEAQ (reference sequence). The CDR3 is 14 amino acids. This clonotype occurred many times. What it recognizes is unknown. For TCR, cDNA came from 5'RACE template switching, which added a universal primer site and UMIs. TCRdb redid the calling of the 5' RACE reads with MiXCR, one entry per CDR3 protein. The data show about 60,000 distinct CDR3 sequences, approximately 7.7% seen once. The rearrangement joins TRBV7-9 to TRBJ1-1; D not resolved. This TCR was sampled from a man between 18 and 29 years old who received the YFV17D yellow fever vaccine. The sample here was CD8+ T cells sorted from PBMCs, taken on the day of the first yellow fever vaccination. The CDR3 region has the DNA TGTGCCAGCAGCTTAGGCGTTATGTACACTGAAGCTTTCTTT. Residues: CASSLGVMYTEAFF.